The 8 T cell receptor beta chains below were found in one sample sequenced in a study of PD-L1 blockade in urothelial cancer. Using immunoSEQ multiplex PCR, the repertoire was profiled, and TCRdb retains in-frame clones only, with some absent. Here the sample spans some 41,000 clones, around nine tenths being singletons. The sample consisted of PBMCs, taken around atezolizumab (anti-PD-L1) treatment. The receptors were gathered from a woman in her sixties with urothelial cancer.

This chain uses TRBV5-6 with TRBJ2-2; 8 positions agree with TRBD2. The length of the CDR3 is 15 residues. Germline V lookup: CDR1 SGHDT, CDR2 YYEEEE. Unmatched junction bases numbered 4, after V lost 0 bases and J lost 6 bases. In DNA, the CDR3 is TGTGCCAGCAGCTTGGACGGGGGGGTTCCCGGGGAGCTGTTTTTT. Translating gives CASSLDGGVPGELFF.

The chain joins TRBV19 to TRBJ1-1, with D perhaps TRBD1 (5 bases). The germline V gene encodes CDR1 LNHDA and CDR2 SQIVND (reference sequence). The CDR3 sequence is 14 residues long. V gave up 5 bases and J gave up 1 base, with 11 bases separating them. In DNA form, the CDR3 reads TGTGCCAGTAGTTTCCTACAGGCGAACACTGAAGCTTTCTTT. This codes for CASSFLQANTEAFF.

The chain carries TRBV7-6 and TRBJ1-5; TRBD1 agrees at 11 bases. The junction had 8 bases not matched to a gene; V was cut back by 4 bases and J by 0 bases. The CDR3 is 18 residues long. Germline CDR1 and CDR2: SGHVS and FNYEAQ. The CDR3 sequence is CASSSRTGGLYSNQPQHF. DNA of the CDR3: TGTGCCAGCAGCTCACGGACAGGGGGCCTCTATAGCAATCAGCCCCAGCATTTT.

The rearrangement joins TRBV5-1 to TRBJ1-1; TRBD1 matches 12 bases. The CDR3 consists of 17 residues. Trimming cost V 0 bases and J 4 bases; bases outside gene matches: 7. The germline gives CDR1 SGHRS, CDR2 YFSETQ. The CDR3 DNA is TGCGCCAGCAGCTTGGTGGGACAGGGGGCGCTGAGCACTGAAGCTTTCTTT. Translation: CASSLVGQGALSTEAFF.

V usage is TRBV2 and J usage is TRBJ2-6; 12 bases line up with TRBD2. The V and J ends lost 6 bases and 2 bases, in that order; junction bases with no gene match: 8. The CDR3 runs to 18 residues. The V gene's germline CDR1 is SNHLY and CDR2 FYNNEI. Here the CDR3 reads CASREGLAGGPGANVLTF. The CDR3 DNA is TGTGCCAGCAGGGAGGGGCTAGCGGGGGGGCCTGGGGCCAACGTCCTGACTTTC.

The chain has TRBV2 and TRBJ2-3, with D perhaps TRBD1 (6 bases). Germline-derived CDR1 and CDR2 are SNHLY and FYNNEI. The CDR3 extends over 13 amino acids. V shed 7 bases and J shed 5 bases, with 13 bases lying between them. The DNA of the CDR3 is TGTGCCAGCAAACCACAGGGTTTAGATACGCAGTATTTT. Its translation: CASKPQGLDTQYF.

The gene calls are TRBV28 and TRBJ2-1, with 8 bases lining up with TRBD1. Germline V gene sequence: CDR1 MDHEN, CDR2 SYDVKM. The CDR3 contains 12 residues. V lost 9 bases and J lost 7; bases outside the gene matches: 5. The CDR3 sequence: CARKGQGNEQFF. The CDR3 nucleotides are TGTGCCAGAAAAGGACAGGGAAATGAGCAGTTCTTC.

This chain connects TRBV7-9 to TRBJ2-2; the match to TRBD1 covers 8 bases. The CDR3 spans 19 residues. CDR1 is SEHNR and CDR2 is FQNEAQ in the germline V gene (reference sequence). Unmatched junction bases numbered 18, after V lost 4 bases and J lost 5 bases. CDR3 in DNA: TGTGCCAGCAGCTCGAGAACGGGACAGGATACAAGCAAAACCGGGGAGCTGTTTTTT. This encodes CASSSRTGQDTSKTGELFF.